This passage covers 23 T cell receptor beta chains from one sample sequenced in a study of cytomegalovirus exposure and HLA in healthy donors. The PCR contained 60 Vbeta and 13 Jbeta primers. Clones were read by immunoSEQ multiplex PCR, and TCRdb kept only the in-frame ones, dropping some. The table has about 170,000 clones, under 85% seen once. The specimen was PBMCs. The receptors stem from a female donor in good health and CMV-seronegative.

DNA for the CDR3: TGCGCCAGCAGCCCCGGCTGGACTAGCCATAACGAGCAGTACTTC. Translating gives CASSPGWTSHNEQYF. The V call is TRBV5-1, the J call TRBJ2-7; the match to TRBD2 covers 8 bases. Looked up from germline, CDR1 is SGHRS and CDR2 is YFSETQ. V shed 4 bases, J shed 5 bases, and the junction held 11 bases outside the gene matches. CDR3 length: 15 amino acids.

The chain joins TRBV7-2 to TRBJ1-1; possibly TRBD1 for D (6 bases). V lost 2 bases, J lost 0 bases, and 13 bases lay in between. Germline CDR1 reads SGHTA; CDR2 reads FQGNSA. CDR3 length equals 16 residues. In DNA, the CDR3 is TGTGCCAGCAGCTTAATCGGGGGGCTGATGAACACTGAAGCTTTCTTT. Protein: CASSLIGGLMNTEAFF.

The CDR3 protein is CASIKDRGPGGELFF. The CDR3, as DNA: TGTGCCAGCATCAAGGACAGGGGGCCGGGCGGGGAGCTGTTTTTT. The V call is TRBV5-4, the J call TRBJ2-2, with TRBD1 matching 11 bases. In germline, CDR1 is SGHNT, CDR2 YYREEE (reference sequence). Trimming took 6 bases from V and 7 from J; bases not matched to a gene: 8. The CDR3 runs 15 residues. Supplemented by reference TRBV5-4 and TRBJ2-2, the full variable domain reads ETGVTQSPTHLIKTRGQQVTLRCSSQSGHNTVSWYQQALGQGPQFIFQYYREEENGRGNFPPRFSGLQFPNYSSELNVNALELDDSALYLCASIKDRGPGGELFFGEGSRLTVL.

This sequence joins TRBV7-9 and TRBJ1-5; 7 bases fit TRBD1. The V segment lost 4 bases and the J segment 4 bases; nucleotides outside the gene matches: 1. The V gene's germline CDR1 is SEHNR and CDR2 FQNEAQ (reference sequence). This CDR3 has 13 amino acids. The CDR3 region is CASSSGQNQPQHF. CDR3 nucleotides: TGTGCCAGCAGCTCGGGACAGAATCAGCCCCAGCATTTT.

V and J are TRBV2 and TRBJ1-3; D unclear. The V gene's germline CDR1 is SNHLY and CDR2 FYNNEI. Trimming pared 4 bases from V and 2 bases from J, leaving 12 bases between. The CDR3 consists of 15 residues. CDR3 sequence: CASSVTRGTGNTIYF. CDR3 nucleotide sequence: TGTGCCAGCAGTGTGACGAGAGGGACTGGAAACACCATATATTTT.

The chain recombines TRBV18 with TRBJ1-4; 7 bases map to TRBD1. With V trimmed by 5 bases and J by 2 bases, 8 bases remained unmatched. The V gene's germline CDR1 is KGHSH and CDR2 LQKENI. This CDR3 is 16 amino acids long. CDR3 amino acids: CASSLRQGDTNEKLFF. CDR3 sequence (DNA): TGTGCCAGCTCATTACGACAGGGCGACACTAATGAAAAACTGTTTTTT.

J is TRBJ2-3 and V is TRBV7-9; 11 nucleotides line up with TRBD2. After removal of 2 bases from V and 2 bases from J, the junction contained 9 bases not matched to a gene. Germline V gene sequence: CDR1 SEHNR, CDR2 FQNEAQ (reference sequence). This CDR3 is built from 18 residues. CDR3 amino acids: CASSLPRRLAGTTDTQYF. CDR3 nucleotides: TGTGCCAGCAGCTTACCGCGGAGACTAGCGGGAACCACAGATACGCAGTATTTT. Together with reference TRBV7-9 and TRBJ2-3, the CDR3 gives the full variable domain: DTGVSQNPRHKITKRGQNVTFRCDPISEHNRLYWYRQTLGQGPEFLTYFQNEAQLEKSRLLSDRFSAERPKGSFSTLEIQRTEQGDSAMYLCASSLPRRLAGTTDTQYFGPGTRLTVL.

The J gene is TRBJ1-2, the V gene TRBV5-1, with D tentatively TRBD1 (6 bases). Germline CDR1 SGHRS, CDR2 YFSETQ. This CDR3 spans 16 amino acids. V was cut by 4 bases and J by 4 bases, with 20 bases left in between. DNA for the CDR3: TGCGCCAGCAGCCCGACGCCGGGACATAGGCCCTATGGCTACACCTTC. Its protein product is CASSPTPGHRPYGYTF.

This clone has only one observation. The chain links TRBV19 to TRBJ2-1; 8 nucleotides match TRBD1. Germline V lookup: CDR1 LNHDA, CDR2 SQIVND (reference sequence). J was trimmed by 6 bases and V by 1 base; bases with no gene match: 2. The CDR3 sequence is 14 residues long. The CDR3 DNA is TGTGCCAGTAGTATAGGAACAGGGGGCAATGAGCAGTTCTTC. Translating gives CASSIGTGGNEQFF.

The CDR3 DNA is TGTGCCAGTAGTCCTTTGGGCAGGGGGCTTAAAAATTCACCCCTCCACTTT. Encoded protein: CASSPLGRGLKNSPLHF. The rearrangement uses TRBV19 and TRBJ1-6, with TRBD1 identical over 8 bases. With V trimmed by 5 bases and J by 7 bases, 13 bases remained unmatched. The length of the CDR3 is 17 residues. Germline lookup yields CDR1 LNHDA and CDR2 SQIVND (reference sequence).

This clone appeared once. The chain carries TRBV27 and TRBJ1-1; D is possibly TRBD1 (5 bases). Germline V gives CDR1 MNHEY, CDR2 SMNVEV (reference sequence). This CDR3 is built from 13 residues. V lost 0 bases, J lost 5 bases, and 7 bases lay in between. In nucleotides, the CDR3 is TGTGCCAGCAGTTTATCGCGGGGGACTGAAGCTTTCTTT. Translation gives CASSLSRGTEAFF.

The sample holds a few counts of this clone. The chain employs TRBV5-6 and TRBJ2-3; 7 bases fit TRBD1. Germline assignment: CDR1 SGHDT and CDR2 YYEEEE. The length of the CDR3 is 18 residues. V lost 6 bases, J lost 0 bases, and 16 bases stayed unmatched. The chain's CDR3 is CASTSGPPRDRSTDTQYF. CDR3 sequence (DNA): TGTGCCAGCACGTCCGGGCCACCACGGGACAGAAGCACAGATACGCAGTATTTT.

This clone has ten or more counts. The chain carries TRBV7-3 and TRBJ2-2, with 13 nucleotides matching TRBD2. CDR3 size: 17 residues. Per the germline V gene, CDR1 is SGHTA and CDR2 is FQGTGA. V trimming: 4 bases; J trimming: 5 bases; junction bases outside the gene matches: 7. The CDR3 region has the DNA TGTGCCAGCAGCTCCGGACTAGCGGGAGTGGGAACCGGGGAGCTGTTTTTT. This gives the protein CASSSGLAGVGTGELFF. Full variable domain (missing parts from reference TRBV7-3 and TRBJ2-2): GAGVSQTPSNKVTEKGKYVELRCDPISGHTALYWYRQSLGQGPEFLIYFQGTGAADDSGLPNDRFFAVRPEGSVSTLKIQRTERGDSAVYLCASSSGLAGVGTGELFFGEGSRLTVL.

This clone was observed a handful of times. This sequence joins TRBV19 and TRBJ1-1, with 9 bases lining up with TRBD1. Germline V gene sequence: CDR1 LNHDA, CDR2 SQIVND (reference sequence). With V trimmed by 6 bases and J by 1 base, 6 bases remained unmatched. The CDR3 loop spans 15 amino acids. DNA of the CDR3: TGTGCCAGTAGGGGACCGGGACAGGGGAACACTGAAGCTTTCTTT. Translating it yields CASRGPGQGNTEAFF.

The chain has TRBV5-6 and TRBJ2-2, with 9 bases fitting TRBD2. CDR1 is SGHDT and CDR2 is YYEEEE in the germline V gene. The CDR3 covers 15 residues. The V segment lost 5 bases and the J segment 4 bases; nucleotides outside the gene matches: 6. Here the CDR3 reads CASRAGGPRTGELFF. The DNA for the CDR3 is TGTGCCAGCAGGGCGGGGGGGCCGCGCACCGGGGAGCTGTTTTTT.

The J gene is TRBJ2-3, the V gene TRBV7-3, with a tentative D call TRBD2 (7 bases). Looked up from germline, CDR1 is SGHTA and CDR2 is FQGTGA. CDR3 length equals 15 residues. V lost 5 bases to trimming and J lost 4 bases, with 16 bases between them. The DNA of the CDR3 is TGTGCCAGCAGCCAAAACGGGGGGCTCGCAGATACGCAGTATTTT. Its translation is CASSQNGGLADTQYF. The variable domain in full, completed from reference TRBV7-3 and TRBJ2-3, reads GAGVSQTPSNKVTEKGKYVELRCDPISGHTALYWYRQSLGQGPEFLIYFQGTGAADDSGLPNDRFFAVRPEGSVSTLKIQRTERGDSAVYLCASSQNGGLADTQYFGPGTRLTVL.

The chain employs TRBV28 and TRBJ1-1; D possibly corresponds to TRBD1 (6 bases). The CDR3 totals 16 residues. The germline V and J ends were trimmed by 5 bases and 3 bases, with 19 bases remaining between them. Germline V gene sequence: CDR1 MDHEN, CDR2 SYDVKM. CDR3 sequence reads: CASSQPGHTPYTEAFF. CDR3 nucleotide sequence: TGTGCCAGCAGTCAGCCGGGACATACCCCTTACACTGAAGCTTTCTTT. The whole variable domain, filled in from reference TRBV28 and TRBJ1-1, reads DVKVTQSSRYLVKRTGEKVFLECVQDMDHENMFWYRQDPGLGLRLIYFSYDVKMKEKGDIPEGYSVSREKKERFSLILESASTNQTSMYLCASSQPGHTPYTEAFFGQGTRLTVV.

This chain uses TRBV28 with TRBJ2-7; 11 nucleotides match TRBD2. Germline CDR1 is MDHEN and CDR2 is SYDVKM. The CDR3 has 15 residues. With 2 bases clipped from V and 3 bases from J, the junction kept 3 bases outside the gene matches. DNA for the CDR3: TGTGCCAGCAGTTTAAGGCTAGCGGGGGGCTACGAGCAGTACTTC. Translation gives CASSLRLAGGYEQYF.

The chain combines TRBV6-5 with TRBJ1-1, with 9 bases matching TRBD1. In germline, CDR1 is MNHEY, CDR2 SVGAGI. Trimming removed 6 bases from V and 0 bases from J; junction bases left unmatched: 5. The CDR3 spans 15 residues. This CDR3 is CASRKGTGLNTEAFF. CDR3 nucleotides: TGTGCCAGCAGAAAAGGGACAGGGTTGAACACTGAAGCTTTCTTT.

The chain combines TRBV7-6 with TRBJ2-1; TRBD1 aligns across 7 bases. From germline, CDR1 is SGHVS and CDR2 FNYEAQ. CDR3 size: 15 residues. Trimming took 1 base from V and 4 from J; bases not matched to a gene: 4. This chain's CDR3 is CASSLEQGTYNEQFF. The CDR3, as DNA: TGTGCCAGCAGCTTAGAACAGGGGACATACAATGAGCAGTTCTTC.

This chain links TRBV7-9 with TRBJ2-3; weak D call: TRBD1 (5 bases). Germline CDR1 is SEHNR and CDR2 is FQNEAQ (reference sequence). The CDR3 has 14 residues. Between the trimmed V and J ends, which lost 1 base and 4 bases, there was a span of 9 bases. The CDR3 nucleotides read TGTGCCAGCAGCTTAGTAGGGGCGCCAGATACGCAGTATTTT. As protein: CASSLVGAPDTQYF.

In DNA, the CDR3 is TGTGCCAGCAGCTCCAAGACAGGGCACAACGAGCAGTACTTC. As protein: CASSSKTGHNEQYF. This chain links TRBV7-3 with TRBJ2-7, with 7 bases identical to TRBD1. This CDR3 comprises 14 residues. Germline assignment: CDR1 SGHTA and CDR2 FQGTGA. Unmatched junction bases numbered 8, after V lost 4 bases and J lost 5 bases.

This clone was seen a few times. The CDR3 nucleotides read TGTGCCAGTAGTCCTCACCCCAGGCAGTACCAAGAGACCCAGTACTTC. This encodes CASSPHPRQYQETQYF. The chain links TRBV19 to TRBJ2-5; no clear D. Germline CDR1 LNHDA, CDR2 SQIVND (reference sequence). The CDR3 loop spans 16 amino acids. Trimming took 5 bases from V and 0 from J, leaving 16 bases between them.